The present TCR beta chain was sequenced within a study of identical twins. The CDR3 is 10 residues long. Trimming cost V 1 base and J 6 bases, with 4 bases left between them. Germline V gives CDR1 DFQATT, CDR2 SNEGSKA (reference sequence). Only a few counts were recorded for this clonotype. A single record per CDR3 protein comes from TCRdb applying MiXCR to the 5' RACE reads. The sample holds about 720,000 distinct CDR3 sequences, 8% to 9% seen once. The sample also formed part of further work on yellow fever vaccine responses in identical twins. Per that paper: After vaccination, twins' T cell response reportedly seemed partly convergent, partly personalized.

The sequenced sample consisted of PBMCs. The source is a woman between 18 and 29 years old in good health. V usage is TRBV20-1 and J usage is TRBJ2-7, with no clear D. This CDR3 reads CSARGGEQYF. The DNA for the CDR3 is TGCAGTGCTAGAGGGGGCGAGCAGTACTTC.